This T cell receptor (beta chain) was identified during a study of a mutant IDH1 vaccine in newly diagnosed glioma. Overall study: The first vaccination came 4-6 weeks after radiotherapy alone, or with temozolomide cycles.

The repertoire was sequenced with immunoSEQ multiplex PCR; TCRdb's copy has only in-frame clones and lacks some. Of 58,000 or so clones detected, 86% appear once; the ten largest clones hold over 1.5%. This CDR3 contains 15 residues. Time point: week 35, safety follow-up. In every dose of vaccine, 300 ug of mutant IDH1 20-mer peptide was given alongside topical imiquimod. Turning to this clone: Its antigen is as yet unknown.

This clonotype was sampled from a man aged 40-55 years with glioma. The sequences come from PBMCs, collected from a glioma patient whose treatment included an IDH1 peptide vaccine. This chain connects TRBV21-1 to TRBJ2-1; the table's D call TRBD2 went unverified against the DNA. TRBV21-1 is shown as a pseudogene. CDR3 coding DNA: TGTGCCAGCAGCAAAGGTAGCGCTCTCGGCTATGAGCAGTTCTTC. It is translated as CASSKGSALGYEQFF.